The 16 T cell receptor beta chains presented below share a single source sample, sequenced in a study of type 1 regulatory T cells. Notes on the study in general: Tr1 cells had a more restricted TCR repertoire than non-Tr1 cells.

TCRdb reprocessed the reads with MiXCR, giving one entry per CDR3 protein. The sample has tens of thousands of distinct CDR3 sequences, around 21% seen once. Their target antigens are unknown. Sequenced sample: cultured type 1 regulatory T (Tr1) cells, either the whole culture or a sorted fraction (not recorded which). These receptors were taken from a human donor in good health.

This clonotype turned up a few times. The CDR3 region has the DNA TGTGCCAGCAGCCGGAGGGCCGTCAATGAGCAGTTCTTC. The encoded protein is CASSRRAVNEQFF. The V call is TRBV7-9, the J call TRBJ2-1, with D perhaps TRBD2 (6 bases). Germline values: CDR1 SEHNR, CDR2 FQNEAQ (reference sequence). Trimming removed 5 bases from V and 6 bases from J, with 11 bases in between. This CDR3 spans 13 amino acids.

This clonotype was counted between two and nine times. This chain links TRBV7-2 with TRBJ2-2, with a tentative D call TRBD1 (5 bases). Trimming cost V 5 bases and J 8 bases, with 15 bases left between them. CDR3 length: 14 residues. Germline-derived CDR1 and CDR2 are SGHTA and FQGNSA. This CDR3 reads CASSQLLGVGELFF. The CDR3 region has the DNA TGTGCCAGCAGCCAGCTTTTAGGGGTGGGGGAGCTGTTTTTT.

This clonotype was seen only a few times. The rearrangement uses TRBV5-6 and TRBJ2-7; D gene unclear. The CDR3 totals 13 residues. V lost 1 base and J 5 bases, leaving 10 bases between the germline ends. CDR1 is SGHDT, CDR2 YYEEEE, per germline. CDR3 coding DNA: TGTGCCAGCAGCTTGTGGCATTTCCACGAGCAGTACTTC. Its protein product is CASSLWHFHEQYF.

In its sample, this clonotype was seen a few times. This chain links TRBV28 with TRBJ2-4; 11 nucleotides line up with TRBD1. V trimming: 3 bases; J trimming: 6 bases; junction bases outside the gene matches: 4. The germline V gene has CDR1 MDHEN and CDR2 SYDVKM. The CDR3 spans 15 residues. The CDR3 DNA reads TGTGCCAGCAGTTTGGGAGGGACAGGGGGAAACATTCAGTACTTC. Translated, it gives CASSLGGTGGNIQYF.

The chain joins TRBV18 to TRBJ1-5; D call uncertain. Germline values: CDR1 KGHSH, CDR2 LQKENI. The CDR3 sequence is 15 residues long. Trimming pared 4 bases from V and 3 bases from J, leaving 13 bases between. As DNA, the CDR3 is TGTGCCAGCTCACTCCCCGGCAGGACCAATCAGCCCCAGCATTTT. Translating it yields CASSLPGRTNQPQHF.

Only a few counts were recorded for this clonotype. This chain joins TRBV7-2 and TRBJ2-4; the D is unclear. Germline V gene data show CDR1 as SGHTA and CDR2 as FQGNSA. V dropped 3 bases and J dropped 11 bases, with 17 bases sitting between them. The CDR3 totals 14 residues. Here the CDR3 reads CASSFSENPLVQYF. In DNA, the CDR3 is TGTGCCAGCAGCTTTTCGGAGAACCCCTTAGTTCAGTACTTC.

This clonotype appeared a few times. J is TRBJ2-6 and V is TRBV5-1; tentatively, D is TRBD1 (6 bases). The CDR3 covers 16 residues. V was trimmed by 6 bases and J by 0 bases, leaving 13 bases between them. In germline, CDR1 is SGHRS, CDR2 YFSETQ. The CDR3 loop reads CASTGAQSSGANVLTF. The CDR3 DNA reads as TGCGCCAGCACAGGGGCCCAGAGCTCTGGGGCCAACGTCCTGACTTTC. The full variable domain, in which reference TRBV5-1 and TRBJ2-6 provide the parts outside the CDR3, is KAGVTQTPRYLIKTRGQQVTLSCSPISGHRSVSWYQQTPGQGLQFLFEYFSETQRNKGNFPGRFSGRQFSNSRSEMNVSTLELGDSALYLCASTGAQSSGANVLTFGAGSRLTVL.

This clonotype was detected a few times. The chain has TRBV29-1 and TRBJ2-1; TRBD2 matches at 11 bases. Germline V gene lookup returns CDR1 SQVTM and CDR2 ANQGSEA. The V gene end was trimmed by 2 bases and the J gene end by 9 bases; junction bases not matched to a gene: 3. This CDR3 is 13 amino acids long. Written as DNA, the CDR3 is TGCAGCGTTGAACGAACTAGCGGGAGTGAGCAGTTCTTC. It codes for CSVERTSGSEQFF.

This clonotype was counted a few times. This rearrangement joins TRBV6-2 or TRBV6-3 to TRBJ2-1, with no clear D. CDR3 length: 11 amino acids. Trimming took off 5 bases at V and 10 bases at J, with 9 bases between the two ends. Germline V gene sequence: CDR1 MNHEY, CDR2 SVGEGT. CDR3 nucleotide sequence: TGTGCCAGCAGTCAAGCTTGGGAGCAGTTCTTC. This encodes CASSQAWEQFF.

The V gene is TRBV15, the J gene TRBJ2-7; D is possibly TRBD1 or TRBD2 (6 bases each). In germline, CDR1 is LNHNV, CDR2 YYDKDF (reference sequence). V shed 0 bases and J shed 6 bases, with 15 bases lying between them. This CDR3 spans 15 amino acids. The DNA of the CDR3 is TGTGCCACCAGCAGAGATATGGGGGGCTTGGGCGAGCAGTACTTC. Its protein is CATSRDMGGLGEQYF.

This clonotype was recorded only once. The V and J genes are TRBV5-6 and TRBJ2-1; 11 bases agree with TRBD2. Germline-derived CDR1 and CDR2 are SGHDT and YYEEEE. The CDR3 has 16 residues. Losses at the gene ends were 4 bases for V and 7 bases for J; bases not matched to a gene: 10. The CDR3 DNA is TGTGCCAGCAGCCTGACGGGACTAGCGGTACTGAATGAGCAGTTCTTC. Residues: CASSLTGLAVLNEQFF.

This clonotype was seen at least ten times. The chain is built from TRBV24-1 and TRBJ2-1, with a tentative D call TRBD2 (6 bases). The CDR3 spans 14 residues. Germline V lookup: CDR1 KGHDR, CDR2 SFDVKD. Trimming cost V 5 bases and J 7 bases, with 14 bases left between them. CDR3 loop: CATSGKQEGNEQFF. CDR3 bases: TGTGCCACCAGTGGAAAACAGGAGGGGAATGAGCAGTTCTTC.

This clonotype was counted only a few times. The chain couples TRBV6-6 to TRBJ2-7, with D perhaps TRBD2 (6 bases). Trimming removed 7 bases at V and 2 bases at J, with 12 bases between. CDR1 and CDR2 from the germline V gene are MNHNY and SVGAGI (reference sequence). The CDR3 spans 13 residues. CDR3 amino acids: CASTPGSTYEQYF. DNA for the CDR3: TGTGCCAGCACCCCCGGGAGCACCTACGAGCAGTACTTC.

This clonotype was observed a few times. The V and J genes are TRBV10-3 and TRBJ2-1; weak D call: TRBD2 (5 bases). The CDR3 length is 13 residues. V was clipped by 5 bases and J by 9 bases, with 14 bases between them. Germline values: CDR1 ENHRY, CDR2 SYGVKD. The CDR3 DNA follows: TGTGCCATCAGTTCCCTAGCCGACGGTGAGCAGTTCTTC. Protein product: CAISSLADGEQFF.

CDR3 coding DNA: TGCAGTGCTAGTCGACTAGTCCTTGGGCTCGAGCAGTACTTC. This codes for CSASRLVLGLEQYF. The J gene is TRBJ2-7, the V gene TRBV20-1; maybe TRBD2 (6 bases). The CDR3 is 14 amino acids. Germline CDR1 reads DFQATT; CDR2 reads SNEGSKA (reference sequence). Trimming shortened V by 3 bases and J by 6 bases, and 18 bases separated the two germline ends.

The table lists this clonotype with a few counts. This chain joins TRBV5-1 and TRBJ2-7; D is perhaps TRBD1 or TRBD2 (5 bases each). Trimming took 5 bases from V and 2 from J, leaving 14 bases between them. The CDR3 length is 14 residues. Germline-derived CDR1 and CDR2 are SGHRS and YFSETQ. The CDR3 reads CASSAGTLTYEQYF. CDR3 nucleotides: TGCGCCAGCAGTGCCGGGACGCTCACCTACGAGCAGTACTTC. The full variable domain, with the rest looked up from reference TRBV5-1 and TRBJ2-7, is KAGVTQTPRYLIKTRGQQVTLSCSPISGHRSVSWYQQTPGQGLQFLFEYFSETQRNKGNFPGRFSGRQFSNSRSEMNVSTLELGDSALYLCASSAGTLTYEQYFGPGTRLTVT.